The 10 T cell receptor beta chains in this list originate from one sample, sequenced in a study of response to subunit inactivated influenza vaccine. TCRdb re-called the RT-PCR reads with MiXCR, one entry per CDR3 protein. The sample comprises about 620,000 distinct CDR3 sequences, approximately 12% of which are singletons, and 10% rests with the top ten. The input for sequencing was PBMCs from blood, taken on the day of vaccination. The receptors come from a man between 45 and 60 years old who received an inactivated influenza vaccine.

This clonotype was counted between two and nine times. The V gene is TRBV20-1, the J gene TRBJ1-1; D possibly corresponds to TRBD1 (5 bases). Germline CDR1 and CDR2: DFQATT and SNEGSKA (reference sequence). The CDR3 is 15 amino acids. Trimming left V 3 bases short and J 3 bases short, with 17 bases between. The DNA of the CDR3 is TGCAGTGCTAGCAACCAGGGAATGGGGTACACTGAAGCTTTCTTT. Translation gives CSASNQGMGYTEAFF.

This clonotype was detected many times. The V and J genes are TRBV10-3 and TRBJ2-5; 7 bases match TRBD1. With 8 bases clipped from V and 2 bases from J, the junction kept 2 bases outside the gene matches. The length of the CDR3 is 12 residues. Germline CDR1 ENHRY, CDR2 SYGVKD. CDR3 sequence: CAIGGQQETQYF. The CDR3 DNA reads TGTGCCATCGGGGGACAGCAAGAGACCCAGTACTTC.

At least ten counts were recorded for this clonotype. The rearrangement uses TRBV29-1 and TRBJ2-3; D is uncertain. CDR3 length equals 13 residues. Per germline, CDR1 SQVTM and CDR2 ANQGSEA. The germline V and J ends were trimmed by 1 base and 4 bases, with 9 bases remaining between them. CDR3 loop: CSVEVGSADTQYF. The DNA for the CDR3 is TGCAGCGTTGAAGTCGGTAGTGCAGATACGCAGTATTTT.

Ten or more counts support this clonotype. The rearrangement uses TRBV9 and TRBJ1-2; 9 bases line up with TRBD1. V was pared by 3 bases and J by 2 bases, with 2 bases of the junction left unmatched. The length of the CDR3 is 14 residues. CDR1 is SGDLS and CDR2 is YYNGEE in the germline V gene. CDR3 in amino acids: CASSGDRGNYGYTF. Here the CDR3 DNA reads TGTGCCAGCAGCGGCGACAGGGGGAACTATGGCTACACCTTC.

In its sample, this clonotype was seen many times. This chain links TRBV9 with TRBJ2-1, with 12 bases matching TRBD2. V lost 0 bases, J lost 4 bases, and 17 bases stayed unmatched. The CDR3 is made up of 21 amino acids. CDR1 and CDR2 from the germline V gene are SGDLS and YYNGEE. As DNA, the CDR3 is TGTGCCAGCAGCGTAGCCCCTAGACGGACTAGCGGGACCTCCAGATACAATGAGCAGTTCTTC. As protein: CASSVAPRRTSGTSRYNEQFF.

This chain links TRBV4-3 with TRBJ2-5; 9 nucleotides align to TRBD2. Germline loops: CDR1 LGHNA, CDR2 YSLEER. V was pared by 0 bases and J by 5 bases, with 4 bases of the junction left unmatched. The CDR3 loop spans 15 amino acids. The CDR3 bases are TGCGCCAGCAGCCAAGACGGGACTAGCTTGGAGACCCAGTACTTC. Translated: CASSQDGTSLETQYF.

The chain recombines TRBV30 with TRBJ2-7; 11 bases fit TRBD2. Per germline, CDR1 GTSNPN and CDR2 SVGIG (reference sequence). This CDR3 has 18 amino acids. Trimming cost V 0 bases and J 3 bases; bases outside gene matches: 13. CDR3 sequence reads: CAWSVLWGTSGSIYEQYF. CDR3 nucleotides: TGTGCCTGGAGTGTACTCTGGGGAACTAGCGGGAGTATCTACGAGCAGTACTTC.

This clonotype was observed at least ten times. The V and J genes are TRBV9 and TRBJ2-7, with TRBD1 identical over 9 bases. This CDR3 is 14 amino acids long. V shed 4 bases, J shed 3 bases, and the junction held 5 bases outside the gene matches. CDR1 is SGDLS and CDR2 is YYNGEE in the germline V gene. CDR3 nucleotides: TGTGCCAGCAGCAAGGGACAGGGAGTCTACGAGCAGTACTTC. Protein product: CASSKGQGVYEQYF. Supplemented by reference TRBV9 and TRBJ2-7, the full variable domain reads DSGVTQTPKHLITATGQRVTLRCSPRSGDLSVYWYQQSLDQGLQFLIQYYNGEERAKGNILERFSAQQFPDLHSELNLSSLELGDSALYFCASSKGQGVYEQYFGPGTRLTVT.

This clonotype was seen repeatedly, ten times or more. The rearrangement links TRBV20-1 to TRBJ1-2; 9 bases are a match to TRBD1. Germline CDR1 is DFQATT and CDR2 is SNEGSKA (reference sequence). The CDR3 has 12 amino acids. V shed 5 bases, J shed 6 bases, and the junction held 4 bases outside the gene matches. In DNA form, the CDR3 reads TGCAGTGCTCCGGGACAGGGCCATGGCTACACCTTC. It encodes CSAPGQGHGYTF.

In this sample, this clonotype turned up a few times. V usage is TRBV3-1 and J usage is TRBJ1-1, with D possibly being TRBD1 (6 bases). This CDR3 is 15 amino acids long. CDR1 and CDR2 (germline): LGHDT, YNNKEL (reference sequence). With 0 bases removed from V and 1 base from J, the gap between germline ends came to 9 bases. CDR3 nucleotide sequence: TGTGCCAGCAGCCAAGAAGGGGGAGGGAACACTGAAGCTTTCTTT. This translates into CASSQEGGGNTEAFF.